Each of the 3 T cell receptor beta chains below was sequenced from the same sample in a study of T cells expressing NK-cell markers. TCRdb re-called the 5' RACE reads; every CDR3 protein appears as one record, without DNA. Seen in this sample are roughly 180,000 distinct CDR3 sequences; the ten most common clones hold 20% to 25%. Sequencing was carried out using blood T cells: a sorted CD56 or NKG2C T cell subset, CD4+ or CD8+ T cells, or bulk PBMC T cells (not recorded which). All receptors derive from a man aged 18-70 years in good health.

The CDR3 is CASSFGTGGSSTQYF. V is TRBV28 and J is TRBJ2-3; with no DNA, the TCRdb D assignment of TRBD1 cannot be verified. The CDR3 is 15 amino acids. Germline V CDR1 and CDR2: MDHEN, SYDVKM.

The chain recombines TRBV28 with TRBJ2-1; TCRdb names TRBD2, which stays unverified in the absence of DNA. CDR3 length: 13 amino acids. The V gene's germline CDR1 is MDHEN and CDR2 SYDVKM. CDR3 residues: CASSLPAEDEQFF.

V usage is TRBV13 and J usage is TRBJ2-7. CDR3 length equals 13 residues. Per germline, CDR1 PRHDT and CDR2 FYEKMQ (reference sequence). CDR3: CASSTGGSYEQYF. Drawing the rest from reference TRBV13 and TRBJ2-7, the complete variable domain is AAGVIQSPRHLIKEKRETATLKCYPIPRHDTVYWYQQGPGQDPQFLISFYEKMQSDKGSIPDRFSAQQFSDYHSELNMSSLELGDSALYFCASSTGGSYEQYFGPGTRLTVT.